The rows below give T cell receptor beta chains drawn from one sample of a study of OX40 agonist ivuxolimab in advanced cancers. Libraries were prepared by immunoSEQ multiplex PCR; TCRdb keeps only in-frame clonotypes and omits some of them. The table records approximately 12,000 clones, about 75% of them present only once. The sample here was CD4+ or CD8+ T cells sorted from blood, taken in a trial of the OX40 agonist ivuxolimab. Receptors were obtained from an adult with an advanced solid tumor such as melanoma, head and neck, liver or kidney cancer. The CDR3 runs from the conserved cysteine through the conserved F or W. D genes are given only for firm matches. Not all rows give a size; the values are once, few, many and, for expanded clones, a class.

CDR3aa,CDR3nt,abundance,d_gene,v_gene,j_gene,len
CAWTDRLAPSGNTIYF,TGTGCCTGGACAGACCGACTGGCCCCCTCTGGAAACACCATATATTTT,-,-,TRBV30,TRBJ1-3,16
CASSLAQGHEQYF,TGTGCCAGCAGCTTAGCGCAAGGACACGAGCAGTACTTC,-,-,TRBV7-9,TRBJ2-7,13
CASRAGASWNQPQHF,TGTGCCAGCAGGGCGGGTGCGTCTTGGAATCAGCCCCAGCATTTT,-,-,TRBV28,TRBJ1-5,15
CASMAVSSYNEQFF,TGTGCCAGCATGGCGGTAAGCTCCTACAATGAGCAGTTCTTC,-,-,TRBV7-9,TRBJ2-1,14
CASSFQGQGVPEAFF,TGTGCCAGCAGCTTCCAGGGACAGGGGGTTCCTGAAGCTTTCTTT,-,TRBD1,TRBV7-9,TRBJ1-1,15
CASNMGRDNEQFF,TGCGCCAGCAATATGGGTAGAGACAATGAGCAGTTCTTC,once,-,TRBV10-2,TRBJ2-1,13
CASSLVGGTGENEQFF,TGTGCCAGCAGCTTAGTCGGCGGGACAGGGGAAAATGAGCAGTTCTTC,-,TRBD1,TRBV11-2,TRBJ2-1,16
CASSLRSVGNTEAFF,TGTGCCAGCAGCTTAAGGTCGGTTGGGAACACTGAAGCTTTCTTT,once,-,TRBV13,TRBJ1-1,15
CSVEVGDTEAFF,TGCAGCGTTGAAGTTGGGGACACTGAAGCTTTCTTT,-,-,TRBV29-1,TRBJ1-1,12
CASSILGTGGSEKLFF,TGTGCCAGTAGTATTCTCGGGACAGGGGGCTCGGAAAAACTGTTTTTT,-,TRBD1,TRBV19,TRBJ1-4,16
CSVDFRGSYEQYF,TGCAGCGTGGACTTTCGGGGGTCCTACGAGCAGTACTTC,-,-,TRBV29-1,TRBJ2-7,13
CASSIRPDPNYEQYF,TGTGCCAGCAGCATCCGTCCCGATCCGAACTACGAGCAGTACTTC,-,-,TRBV9,TRBJ2-7,15
CASSLGREVETQYF,TGTGCCAGCAGCTTAGGGCGGGAGGTTGAGACCCAGTACTTC,-,TRBD2,TRBV13,TRBJ2-5,14
CASSSRDTRRYEQYF,TGTGCCAGCAGCAGCCGGGACACAAGAAGGTACGAGCAGTACTTC,once,-,TRBV5-5,TRBJ2-7,15
CASNIGIDTQYF,TGTGCCAGTAACATAGGCATAGATACGCAGTATTTT,-,-,TRBV7-2,TRBJ2-3,12
CASSFGQGVWGTEAFF,TGCGCCAGCAGCTTTGGGCAGGGGGTCTGGGGGACTGAAGCTTTCTTT,-,TRBD1,TRBV5-1,TRBJ1-1,16
CASSEARLAGYNEQFF,TGTGCCAGCAGTGAAGCCCGACTAGCGGGCTACAATGAGCAGTTCTTC,-,TRBD2,TRBV2,TRBJ2-1,16
CATSRDGEGYGYTF,TGTGCCACCAGCAGAGATGGGGAAGGCTATGGCTACACCTTC,-,-,TRBV15,TRBJ1-2,14
CASSEGTGDTQYF,TGCGCCAGCAGTGAGGGTACAGGGGATACGCAGTATTTT,-,-,TRBV10-1,TRBJ2-3,13
CASPGGTSGAEYF,TGTGCCAGCCCTGGTGGGACTAGCGGGGCGGAGTACTTC,-,TRBD2,TRBV6-5,TRBJ2-5,13
CASSVPLAGVDTGELFF,TGTGCCAGCAGCGTACCTCTAGCGGGAGTGGATACCGGGGAGCTGTTTTTT,few,TRBD2,TRBV9,TRBJ2-2,17
CASSLDPGQGAQETQYF,TGTGCCAGCAGCTTAGACCCGGGACAGGGGGCACAAGAGACCCAGTACTTC,-,TRBD1,TRBV7-6,TRBJ2-5,17
CASSSSRGQHKNGNTIYF,TGTGCCAGCAGCTCAAGCCGGGGACAGCACAAGAACGGAAACACCATATATTTT,once,TRBD1,TRBV5-6,TRBJ1-3,18
CAWEAGQETQYF,TGTGCCTGGGAGGCAGGCCAAGAGACCCAGTACTTC,-,-,TRBV30,TRBJ2-5,12
CASSQDVGSNEKLFF,TGCGCCAGCAGCCAAGATGTCGGCTCCAATGAAAAACTGTTTTTT,-,-,TRBV5-4,TRBJ1-4,15
CSVPRQLNYGYTF,TGCAGCGTTCCCAGACAGTTGAACTATGGCTACACCTTC,-,-,TRBV29-1,TRBJ1-2,13
CASSLEEGTHEQYF,TGTGCCAGCAGTTTGGAGGAGGGTACCCACGAGCAGTACTTC,-,-,TRBV6-5,TRBJ2-7,14
CASSWAGYEQYF,TGTGCCAGCAGTTGGGCCGGCTACGAGCAGTACTTC,medium-sized,-,TRBV28,TRBJ2-7,12
CASRFKGLIHEQYF,TGTGCCAGCAGATTCAAGGGACTCATTCACGAGCAGTACTTC,medium-sized,-,TRBV28,TRBJ2-7,14
CASSPWTSGRVEQFF,TGTGCCAGCAGCCCCTGGACTAGCGGGAGGGTTGAGCAGTTCTTC,-,TRBD2,TRBV7-2,TRBJ2-1,15
CASSTGATEAFF,TGTGCCAGCAGTACCGGGGCGACTGAAGCTTTCTTT,-,-,TRBV6-5,TRBJ1-1,12
CSVVIADAWETQYF,TGCAGCGTTGTAATTGCGGACGCTTGGGAGACCCAGTACTTC,-,-,TRBV29-1,TRBJ2-5,14
CASSEIPNTEAFF,TGTGCCAGCAGTGAAATCCCGAACACTGAAGCTTTCTTT,few,-,TRBV6-4,TRBJ1-1,13
CASSTWTELNTEAFF,TGTGCCAGCAGTACATGGACAGAGCTAAACACTGAAGCTTTCTTT,-,-,TRBV6-6,TRBJ1-1,15
CASSNPDNEQFF,TGCGCCAGCAGCAACCCTGACAATGAGCAGTTCTTC,few,-,TRBV5-1,TRBJ2-1,12
CASIDRTNTEAFF,TGTGCCAGCATCGACAGGACAAACACTGAAGCTTTCTTT,-,-,TRBV19,TRBJ1-1,13
CAWSWSQTDGYTF,TGTGCCTGGAGTTGGAGCCAGACGGATGGCTACACCTTC,-,-,TRBV30,TRBJ1-2,13
CASSVEGNQPQHF,TGCGCCAGCAGTGTAGAGGGCAATCAGCCCCAGCATTTT,-,-,TRBV10-1,TRBJ1-5,13
CASSLPDAQVNEQFF,TGTGCCAGCAGCTTACCGGACGCTCAGGTGAATGAGCAGTTCTTC,few,-,TRBV5-6,TRBJ2-1,15
CASSLTAIQPQHF,TGTGCCAGCAGTTTAACGGCAATTCAGCCCCAGCATTTT,few,-,TRBV28,TRBJ1-5,13
CASSTRTSGSYEQYF,TGCGCCAGCAGTACGAGGACTAGCGGGAGCTACGAGCAGTACTTC,few,TRBD2,TRBV10-1,TRBJ2-7,15
CASSTTGQETQYF,TGTGCCAGCAGTACGACAGGGCAAGAGACCCAGTACTTC,-,TRBD1,TRBV6-5,TRBJ2-5,13
CASRGTGANQPQHF,TGTGCCAGCAGAGGGACAGGGGCCAATCAGCCCCAGCATTTT,-,TRBD1,TRBV2,TRBJ1-5,14
CASSHGTEPFF,TGTGCCAGCAGCCACGGGACGGAGCCGTTCTTC,-,-,TRBV7-2,TRBJ2-1,11
CASSILDRSTDTQYF,TGTGCCAGTAGTATTCTCGACAGATCCACAGATACGCAGTATTTT,-,-,TRBV19,TRBJ2-3,15
CASSLGGSDRNEQFF,TGTGCCAGCAGCTTGGGGGGCAGCGATCGGAATGAGCAGTTCTTC,-,-,TRBV5-6,TRBJ2-1,15
CASSLGGNTGELFF,TGTGCCAGCAGCTTAGGCGGGAACACCGGGGAGCTGTTTTTT,-,-,TRBV7-6,TRBJ2-2,14
CASSLTGFGNTEAFF,TGTGCCAGCAGTTTAACAGGGTTCGGGAATACTGAAGCTTTCTTT,-,-,TRBV6-1,TRBJ1-1,15
CACGVEANEKLFF,TGTGCCTGCGGTGTTGAGGCCAATGAAAAACTGTTTTTT,-,-,TRBV28,TRBJ1-4,13
CASSYLEEDEKLFF,TGTGCCAGCAGTTATTTAGAAGAGGATGAAAAACTGTTTTTT,-,-,TRBV6-6,TRBJ1-4,14
CASRRTSGRMDEQYF,TGTGCCAGCAGAAGGACTAGCGGGAGGATGGACGAGCAGTACTTC,-,TRBD2,TRBV28,TRBJ2-7,15
CASSSIGGYEQYF,TGTGCCAGCTCAAGTATCGGGGGGTACGAGCAGTACTTC,-,TRBD2,TRBV18,TRBJ2-7,13
CASSAGGGAFF,TGTGCCAGCAGCGCCGGAGGGGGAGCTTTCTTT,-,-,TRBV7-9,TRBJ1-1,11
CASSYSLAGVLYEQFF,TGTGCCAGCAGTTACAGTCTAGCGGGAGTGCTGTATGAGCAGTTCTTC,-,TRBD2,TRBV6-6,TRBJ2-1,16